Each of the 30 T cell receptor beta chains below was sequenced from the same sample in a study of blood T cell repertoires in COVID-19. Sequenced by immunoSEQ multiplex PCR; TCRdb stores in-frame clones only, minus some. The sample has 250,000 to 300,000 clones; around four fifths are singletons. Sequences were obtained from PBMCs or T cells enriched from blood (not recorded which). The receptors stem from a man aged 25-40 years with acute COVID-19.

The chain employs TRBV9 and TRBJ2-1, with 9 bases fitting TRBD2. The CDR3 loop spans 15 amino acids. Losses at the gene ends were 4 bases for V and 9 bases for J; bases not matched to a gene: 11. Germline V CDR1 and CDR2: SGDLS, YYNGEE. The CDR3 protein is CASSTLAGGSFEQFF. Written as DNA, the CDR3 is TGTGCCAGCAGCACACTAGCGGGCGGGAGTTTTGAGCAGTTCTTC.

The rearrangement joins TRBV6-2 or TRBV6-3 to TRBJ1-5, with 7 bases identical to TRBD1. In germline, CDR1 is MNHEY, CDR2 SVGEGT. The V and J ends lost 6 bases and 1 base, in that order; junction bases with no gene match: 6. The CDR3 is 15 residues long. Here the CDR3 reads CASRYRGSSNQPQHF. CDR3 nucleotides: TGTGCCAGCAGATACAGGGGTAGCAGCAATCAGCCCCAGCATTTT.

This chain links TRBV4-1 with TRBJ1-1; maybe TRBD1 (6 bases). The V gene lost 6 bases and the J gene lost 0 bases, with 17 bases spanning the gap. Germline CDR1 and CDR2: MGHRA and YSYEKL. This CDR3 region has 16 residues. The CDR3 region is CASSLNPDRMNTEAFF. CDR3 nucleotides: TGCGCCAGCAGTTTAAACCCGGACAGAATGAACACTGAAGCTTTCTTT.

Here the CDR3 reads CASSRDRVEEKLFF. In DNA, the CDR3 is TGTGCCAGCAGCCGGGACAGGGTAGAAGAAAAACTGTTTTTT. The chain joins TRBV14 to TRBJ1-4, with 9 nucleotides matching TRBD1. CDR1 is SGHDN, CDR2 FVKESK, per germline. The CDR3 spans 14 residues. J lost 8 bases, V lost 4 bases, and 5 bases had no gene match. The full variable domain, with the rest looked up from reference TRBV14 and TRBJ1-4, is EAGVTQFPSHSVIEKGQTVTLRCDPISGHDNLYWYRRVMGKEIKFLLHFVKESKQDESGMPNNRFLAERTGGTYSTLKVQPAELEDSGVYFCASSRDRVEEKLFFGSGTQLSVL.

In the case of this clone: One junction end does not reproduce the germline sequence, and a read error may be involved. The gene calls are TRBV20-1 and TRBJ2-5; D remains unclear. CDR3 length: 9 amino acids. CDR1 and CDR2 (germline): DFQATT, SNEGSKA (reference sequence). The CDR3 loop is CGLQETQYF. The CDR3 nucleotides are TGTGGGCTCCAAGAGACCCAGTACTTC.

This clone appeared once. V and J are TRBV10-3 and TRBJ2-3; tentatively, D is TRBD2 (6 bases). The germline V gene has CDR1 ENHRY and CDR2 SYGVKD. Trimming stripped 11 bases from V and 5 bases from J, with 14 bases between. The CDR3 is 12 amino acids. This CDR3 reads CAGGTAEDTQYF. In DNA, the CDR3 is TGTGCCGGAGGGACCGCCGAAGATACGCAGTATTTT.

This chain connects TRBV11-3 to TRBJ1-1; 8 bases are a match to TRBD1. After removal of 5 bases from V and 5 bases from J, the junction contained 10 bases not matched to a gene. Germline-derived CDR1 and CDR2 are SGHNT and YENEEA. This CDR3 spans 15 amino acids. CDR3 in DNA: TGTGCCAGCAGCCAAACAGGGGGGAGGGATACTGAAGCTTTCTTT. The encoded protein is CASSQTGGRDTEAFF.

This chain connects TRBV5-1 to TRBJ1-4, with TRBD1 identical over 8 bases. V shed 4 bases and J 3 bases; nucleotides not matched to a gene: 5. Germline V CDR1 and CDR2: SGHRS, YFSETQ. The CDR3 loop spans 15 amino acids. In DNA, the CDR3 is TGCGCCAGCAGCAGGACAGGGAAAGCTAATGAAAAACTGTTTTTT. Translation: CASSRTGKANEKLFF.

This clone appeared a few times. The rearrangement uses TRBV19 and TRBJ1-1, with 10 nucleotides matching TRBD1. CDR3 length: 15 amino acids. The trim removed 6 bases at V and 5 bases at J, leaving 9 bases unmatched. Per germline, CDR1 LNHDA and CDR2 SQIVND (reference sequence). The CDR3: CASRYGQGGPTEAFF. The CDR3 DNA reads as TGTGCCAGTAGATATGGACAGGGGGGACCGACTGAAGCTTTCTTT.

This rearrangement joins TRBV3-1 (or the pseudogene TRBV3-2) to TRBJ1-5; a possible D gene is TRBD1 (6 bases). Trimming cost V 5 bases and J 5 bases, with 7 bases left between them. This CDR3 has 12 amino acids. Germline V lookup: CDR1 LGHDT, CDR2 YNNKEL (reference sequence). The CDR3 DNA reads as TGTGCCAGCAGCTCAGGGGATCAGCCCCAGCATTTT. Translation gives CASSSGDQPQHF.

The chain joins TRBV4-1 to TRBJ2-4, with 13 bases that match TRBD2. There are 16 residues in the CDR3. CDR1 and CDR2 from the germline V gene are MGHRA and YSYEKL. Trimming at V came to 1 base and at J to 6 bases, leaving 3 bases not matched to a gene. CDR3 loop: CASSQGTSGRGNIQYF. DNA of the CDR3: TGCGCCAGCAGCCAAGGGACTAGCGGGAGAGGAAACATTCAGTACTTC.

This sequence joins TRBV21-1 and TRBJ1-2. TRBV21-1 is marked as a pseudogene. This CDR3 is built from 16 residues. CDR3 loop: CASSKGRETERYGYTF. For the CDR3, the DNA is TGTGCCAGCAGCAAAGGCCGGGAGACCGAACGCTATGGCTACACCTTC.

The V gene is TRBV29-1, the J gene TRBJ2-7; D call uncertain. The V gene lost 5 bases and the J gene lost 0 bases, with 8 bases spanning the gap. The CDR3 is 12 residues long. CDR1 SQVTM and CDR2 ANQGSEA come from the germline V gene. CDR3: CSVRLNSYEQYV. Here the CDR3 DNA reads TGCAGCGTTCGACTGAACTCCTACGAGCAGTACGTC.

In nucleotides, the CDR3 is TGTGCCAGCAGCCCACTTCAGGGAAACTTCAACTATGGCTACACCTTC. This translates into CASSPLQGNFNYGYTF. The rearrangement links TRBV14 to TRBJ1-2; tentatively, D is TRBD1 (5 bases). The CDR3 is 16 residues long. V was cut by 4 bases and J by 2 bases, with 17 bases left in between. Germline CDR1 and CDR2: SGHDN and FVKESK. The whole variable domain, remainder taken from reference TRBV14 and TRBJ1-2, is EAGVTQFPSHSVIEKGQTVTLRCDPISGHDNLYWYRRVMGKEIKFLLHFVKESKQDESGMPNNRFLAERTGGTYSTLKVQPAELEDSGVYFCASSPLQGNFNYGYTFGSGTRLTVV.

The chain links TRBV14 to TRBJ2-2; D is unclear. The CDR3 covers 13 residues. Germline CDR1 SGHDN, CDR2 FVKESK. V dropped 6 bases and J dropped 1 base, with 6 bases sitting between them. CDR3 sequence reads: CASRPGNTGELFF. The CDR3 DNA reads TGTGCCAGCAGACCCGGGAACACCGGGGAGCTGTTTTTT.

The genes are TRBV3-1 (or the pseudogene TRBV3-2) and TRBJ2-1, with 9 bases fitting TRBD2. In germline, CDR1 is LGHDT, CDR2 YNNKEL (reference sequence). The CDR3 runs 15 residues. Unmatched junction bases numbered 7, after V lost 5 bases and J lost 5 bases. DNA for the CDR3: TGTGCCAGCAGCAGTAGGCGGGGGGGAAACAATGAGCAGTTCTTC. Its protein product is CASSSRRGGNNEQFF.

The gene calls are TRBV19 and TRBJ2-5; TRBD2 agrees at 7 bases. The CDR3 has 13 residues. Germline V gives CDR1 LNHDA, CDR2 SQIVND (reference sequence). V lost 8 bases and J lost 1; bases outside the gene matches: 4. CDR3: CASHLAGQETQYF. For the CDR3, the DNA is TGTGCCAGTCATTTAGCGGGCCAAGAGACCCAGTACTTC.

This chain joins TRBV30 and TRBJ2-2; TRBD2 might be the D (6 bases). The V gene lost 1 base and the J gene lost 6 bases, with 24 bases spanning the gap. Germline CDR1 GTSNPN, CDR2 SVGIG (reference sequence). The CDR3 covers 18 residues. The CDR3 reads CAWSDAGTSFFPPGELFF. CDR3 in DNA: TGTGCCTGGAGTGACGCCGGGACTTCCTTTTTTCCCCCCGGGGAGCTGTTTTTT.

This clone was seen a handful of times. The chain couples TRBV11-2 to TRBJ1-1; D call uncertain. The CDR3 spans 15 residues. With 3 bases removed from V and 0 bases from J, the gap between germline ends came to 11 bases. Germline V gene sequence: CDR1 SGHAT, CDR2 FQNNGV. The CDR3 DNA is TGTGCCAGCAGCTTTAGTTCGGGGATGAACACTGAAGCTTTCTTT. Translated: CASSFSSGMNTEAFF.

The CDR3 region has the DNA TGTGCCAGCAGTTACCCGTCAATAGCGACTAGCAAATACGAGCAGTACGTC. Amino acid sequence: CASSYPSIATSKYEQYV. The rearrangement links TRBV6-2 or TRBV6-3 to TRBJ2-7; 7 nucleotides align to TRBD2. Germline V gene sequence: CDR1 MNHEY, CDR2 SVGEGT. The J segment lost 4 bases and the V segment lost 2 bases, leaving 14 bases of the junction unmatched. The CDR3 runs 17 residues.

The chain combines TRBV6-2 or TRBV6-3 with TRBJ2-1; 7 bases line up with TRBD2. V was clipped by 0 bases and J by 0 bases; unmatched bases: 2. The germline gives CDR1 MNHEY, CDR2 SVGEGT. The CDR3 is 16 amino acids. CDR3 in amino acids: CASSYSTSLSYNEQFF. The CDR3 coding sequence is TGTGCCAGCAGTTACTCGACTAGCCTCTCCTACAATGAGCAGTTCTTC.

The gene calls are TRBV13 and TRBJ1-2, with D perhaps TRBD1 (6 bases). CDR3 length: 15 residues. The germline V and J ends were trimmed by 4 bases and 4 bases, with 16 bases remaining between them. Germline assignment: CDR1 PRHDT and CDR2 FYEKMQ (reference sequence). CDR3 in DNA: TGTGCCAGCAGCTCCCAGGGCAGGGGTATCTATGGCTACACCTTC. Translated, it gives CASSSQGRGIYGYTF.

This clone was seen only once. J is TRBJ1-2 and V is TRBV11-2; D unresolved. Germline V gene sequence: CDR1 SGHAT, CDR2 FQNNGV. Trimming pared 5 bases from V and 2 bases from J, leaving 18 bases between. The CDR3 is 16 amino acids. The CDR3 nucleotides are TGTGCCAGCAGCCCTAACTGGGGAAGAGGGAACTATGGCTACACCTTC. Its translation is CASSPNWGRGNYGYTF.

This clone was found once. This chain connects TRBV9 to TRBJ2-1; D is unclear. Germline CDR1 is SGDLS and CDR2 is YYNGEE. The V gene lost 3 bases and the J gene lost 6 bases, with 13 bases spanning the gap. This CDR3 contains 14 residues. CDR3 loop: CASSATSAANEQFF. The CDR3 nucleotides read TGTGCCAGCAGCGCCACGAGCGCAGCCAATGAGCAGTTCTTC.

The chain has TRBV18 and TRBJ1-5; no definite D call. The CDR3 spans 15 residues. The V end lost 3 bases, the J end lost 1 base, and 10 bases lay between the germline ends. Germline V lookup: CDR1 KGHSH, CDR2 LQKENI. The CDR3 protein is CASSPVRTSNQPQHF. The CDR3 DNA reads TGTGCCAGCTCACCGGTCAGAACAAGCAATCAGCCCCAGCATTTT.

The chain is built from TRBV28 and TRBJ2-7, with a weak D call TRBD2 (7 bases). The CDR3 consists of 15 residues. Trimming shortened V by 4 bases and J by 7 bases, and 20 bases separated the two germline ends. Looked up from germline, CDR1 is MDHEN and CDR2 is SYDVKM. The CDR3 DNA sequence: TGTGCCAGCAGTTCTTTGTATCGGGGGGCCAGGGAGCAGTACGTC. It translates to CASSSLYRGAREQYV.

This clone was found a few times. This chain links TRBV10-3 with TRBJ2-2; the D gene is possibly TRBD2 (5 bases). The V gene's germline CDR1 is ENHRY and CDR2 SYGVKD. V lost 7 bases and J 7 bases, leaving 16 bases between the germline ends. CDR3 length: 14 amino acids. CDR3 nucleotide sequence: TGTGCCATCACCCGCTTCGAGGGAGACGGGGAGCTGTTTTTT. Amino acids: CAITRFEGDGELFF.

The CDR3 is CASSPRETQYF. Written as DNA, the CDR3 is TGTGCCAGCAGTCCCCGAGAGACCCAGTACTTC. The chain combines TRBV12-3 or TRBV12-4 with TRBJ2-5; no clear D. The V end was cut by 5 bases, the J end by 4 bases, with 5 bases between. This CDR3 is 11 amino acids long.

The chain employs TRBV3-1 (or the pseudogene TRBV3-2) and TRBJ2-1; 11 bases map to TRBD2. V gave up 4 bases and J gave up 5 bases; unmatched junction bases: 7. Per the germline V gene, CDR1 is LGHDT and CDR2 is YNNKEL (reference sequence). This CDR3 spans 16 amino acids. For the CDR3, the DNA is TGTGCCAGCAGCCCCCGGGGACTAGCGGTTAACAATGAGCAGTTCTTC. This codes for CASSPRGLAVNNEQFF.

CDR3 in amino acids: CASSQGVTASSYNSPLHF. In DNA, the CDR3 is TGTGCCAGCAGCCAGGGGGTGACTGCAAGCTCCTATAATTCACCCCTCCACTTT. The chain links TRBV7-8 to TRBJ1-6, with 7 bases matching TRBD1. The CDR3 is made up of 18 amino acids. Trimming removed 5 bases from V and 0 bases from J; junction bases left unmatched: 10. Germline CDR1 is SGHVS and CDR2 is FQNEAQ.